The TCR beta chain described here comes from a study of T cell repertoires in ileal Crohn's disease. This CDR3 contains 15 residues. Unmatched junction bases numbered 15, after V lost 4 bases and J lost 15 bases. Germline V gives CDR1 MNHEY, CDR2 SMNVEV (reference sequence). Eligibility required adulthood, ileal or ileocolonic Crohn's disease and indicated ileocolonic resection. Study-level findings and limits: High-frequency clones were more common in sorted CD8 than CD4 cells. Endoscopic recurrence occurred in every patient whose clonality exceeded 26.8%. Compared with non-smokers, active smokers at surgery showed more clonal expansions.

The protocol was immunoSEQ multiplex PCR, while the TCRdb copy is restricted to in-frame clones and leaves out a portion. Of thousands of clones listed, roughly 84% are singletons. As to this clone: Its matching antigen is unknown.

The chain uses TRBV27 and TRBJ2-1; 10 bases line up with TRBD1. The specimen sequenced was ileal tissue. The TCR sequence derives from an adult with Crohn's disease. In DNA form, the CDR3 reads TGTGCCAGCAGTTCCCGGACAGGGGGAGCGGGAGTTCGGTTCTTC. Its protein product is CASSSRTGGAGVRFF.